This is a list of T cell receptor beta chains from one sample in a study of preoperative IRX-2 immunotherapy in early breast cancer. Profiled with immunoSEQ multiplex PCR; TCRdb holds only in-frame clones, not every one. This sample carries about 23,000 clones, roughly 95% of them seen once, and the ten largest clones take 15% to 20%. This specimen consisted of tumor tissue, obtained after IRX-2 immunotherapy. The receptors were sampled from a human donor with breast cancer. Each CDR3 is given with its conserved first and last residue. The D gene is left open where the match is weak. Size is omitted from some rows. Given values are once, few, many or a class for expanded clones.

clone_size	d_call	v_call	j_call	cdr3_nt	cdr3_aa
once	TRBD1	TRBV19	TRBJ2-3	TGTGCCAGTAACCCGACAGGGGTAAGGACAGATACGCAGTATTTT	CASNPTGVRTDTQYF
-	-	TRBV2	TRBJ1-5	TGTGCCAGCAGAGGAGAATATAGCAATCAGCCCCAGCATTTT	CASRGEYSNQPQHF
-	-	TRBV30	TRBJ2-7	TGTGCCTGGAGTTTCTTAGGGTACGAGCAGTACTTC	CAWSFLGYEQYF
-	-	TRBV5-1	TRBJ1-3	TGCGCCAGCGCCACCAATGGAGGATCTGGAAACACCATATATTTT	CASATNGGSGNTIYF
-	-	TRBV11-1	TRBJ1-1	TGTGCCAGCAGCTTAGGGGGCCGGGACACTGAAGCTTTCTTT	CASSLGGRDTEAFF
-	-	TRBV19	TRBJ2-2	TGTGCCAGTAGTATAGGTCGACATTCCACCGGGGAGCTGTTTTTT	CASSIGRHSTGELFF
-	-	TRBV7-9	TRBJ2-1	TGTGCCAGCAGCTTCGGGCTTCCCCCCTACAATGAGCAGTTCTTC	CASSFGLPPYNEQFF
-	-	TRBV6-5	TRBJ2-1	TGTGCCAGCAGTTACTCGAAGTCGAGCTCCTACAATGAGCAGTTCTTC	CASSYSKSSSYNEQFF
-	-	TRBV5-1	TRBJ2-3	TGCGCCAGCAGCTTGTACGGAACAGATACGCAGTATTTT	CASSLYGTDTQYF
-	-	TRBV7-2	TRBJ1-1	TGTGCCAGCAGCTTACAAGGAGGGGGCACTGAAGCTTTCTTT	CASSLQGGGTEAFF
-	-	TRBV28	TRBJ1-5	TGTGCCAGCAGTTCTGAATACAGGGTTCAGCCCCAGCATTTT	CASSSEYRVQPQHF
once	-	TRBV4-1	TRBJ1-5	TGCGCCAGCAGCCAGGGGATCCTGGCGGAGCCCCAGCATTTT	CASSQGILAEPQHF
-	-	TRBV6-6	TRBJ1-4	TGTGCCAGCAGAAAGTGGGACTCTAATGAAAAACTGTTTTTT	CASRKWDSNEKLFF
-	-	TRBV10-3	TRBJ1-2	TGTGCCATCAGTGAGCCCCGTCCTGCGGGGAACTATGGCTACACCTTC	CAISEPRPAGNYGYTF
-	-	TRBV18	TRBJ2-3	TGTGCCAGCTCCCCAGGCCTGAGCACAGATACGCAGTATTTT	CASSPGLSTDTQYF
-	-	TRBV27	TRBJ2-2	TGTGCCAGCACCTACCTGGGGGGGAACACCGGGGAGCTGTTTTTT	CASTYLGGNTGELFF
-	-	TRBV13	TRBJ1-2	TGTGCCAGCAGCTTCCTAACAGATCCCTATGGCTACACCTTC	CASSFLTDPYGYTF
-	TRBD2	TRBV5-1	TRBJ2-1	TGCGCCAGCAGCCTGGGACTAGCGTTTGCCTACAATGAGCAGTTCTTC	CASSLGLAFAYNEQFF
-	-	TRBV7-6	TRBJ1-5	TGTGCCAGCAGCTTAGGGGGGGCAGGGCTTCAGCCCCAGCATTTT	CASSLGGAGLQPQHF
-	-	TRBV7-9	TRBJ2-5	TGTGCCAGCAGCTCCGGGACTGGGGTGTTGTCCCAGTACTTC	CASSSGTGVLSQYF
-	TRBD1	TRBV7-9	TRBJ1-3	TGTGCCAGCAGCTTGGGGGGACAGCTTGGAAACACCATATATTTT	CASSLGGQLGNTIYF
-	-	TRBV6-1	TRBJ1-1	TGTGCCAGCAGTTCGTTTCGGACTAACACTGAAGCTTTCTTT	CASSSFRTNTEAFF
-	TRBD1	TRBV6-6	TRBJ1-4	TGTGCCAGCAGTCCTTCGACAGGGAGTAGTGAAAAACTGTTTTTT	CASSPSTGSSEKLFF
-	-	TRBV7-9	TRBJ1-4	TGTGCCAGCAGCTTAGGGCAGGGAGATGAAAAACTGTTTTTT	CASSLGQGDEKLFF
-	TRBD1	TRBV6-5	TRBJ2-4	TGTGCCAGCAGACCCGGGACAGGGAAGAACATTCAGTACTTC	CASRPGTGKNIQYF
few	-	TRBV30	TRBJ2-5	TGTGCACGCGGGCGGTACCAAGAGACCCAGTACTTC	CARGRYQETQYF